One sample yielded the 22 T cell receptor beta chains listed below, sequenced in a study of blood T cell repertoires in COVID-19. The repertoire was sequenced with immunoSEQ multiplex PCR; TCRdb's copy has only in-frame clones and lacks some. The sample carries 250,000 to 400,000 clones, 85% recorded once. Sequenced: PBMCs or T cells enriched from blood (not recorded which). The receptor set was obtained from a woman in her twenties or thirties who had been exposed to COVID-19.

The gene calls are TRBV7-3 and TRBJ2-3; 7 nucleotides align to TRBD2. V lost 5 bases to trimming and J lost 8 bases; unmatched junction nucleotides: 13. Germline CDR1 and CDR2: SGHTA and FQGTGA. The CDR3 is made up of 15 amino acids. This CDR3 reads CASSPTSSGGGTQYF. CDR3 bases: TGTGCCAGCAGCCCAACCTCTAGCGGAGGTGGTACGCAGTATTTT. The full variable domain, rest sourced from reference TRBV7-3 and TRBJ2-3, is GAGVSQTPSNKVTEKGKYVELRCDPISGHTALYWYRQSLGQGPEFLIYFQGTGAADDSGLPNDRFFAVRPEGSVSTLKIQRTERGDSAVYLCASSPTSSGGGTQYFGPGTRLTVL.

To note about this clone: The sample carries other DNA sequences with the same CDR3. The rearrangement links TRBV5-6 to TRBJ1-2; 8 bases agree with TRBD1. CDR1 is SGHDT and CDR2 is YYEEEE in the germline V gene. This CDR3 spans 13 amino acids. The V and J ends lost 4 bases and 8 bases, in that order; junction bases with no gene match: 7. CDR3 amino acids: CASSDTGGNGYTF. Here the CDR3 DNA reads TGTGCCAGCAGCGATACAGGGGGGAACGGCTACACCTTC. Supplemented by reference TRBV5-6 and TRBJ1-2, the full variable domain reads DAGVTQSPTHLIKTRGQQVTLRCSPKSGHDTVSWYQQALGQGPQFIFQYYEEEERQRGNFPDRFSGHQFPNYSSELNVNALLLGDSALYLCASSDTGGNGYTFGSGTRLTVV.

The genes are TRBV7-8 and TRBJ1-4; TRBD1 aligns across 8 bases. The CDR3 covers 15 residues. Per germline, CDR1 SGHVS and CDR2 FQNEAQ. V lost 0 bases, J lost 7 bases, and 4 bases stayed unmatched. Written as DNA, the CDR3 is TGTGCCAGCAGCTTAGCCGGGACAGGAAGTGAAAAACTGTTTTTT. Protein sequence: CASSLAGTGSEKLFF.

The chain is built from TRBV5-1 and TRBJ2-1, with 14 bases aligning to TRBD2. CDR1 SGHRS and CDR2 YFSETQ come from the germline V gene. V was clipped by 0 bases and J by 11 bases; unmatched bases: 7. The CDR3 extends over 16 amino acids. The CDR3 region is CASSLVGTSGRQKQFF. The CDR3 nucleotides are TGCGCCAGCAGCTTGGTGGGGACTAGCGGGAGACAAAAGCAGTTCTTC.

This clone was counted a few times. V is TRBV27 and J is TRBJ2-2, with TRBD2 identical over 7 bases. Per germline, CDR1 MNHEY and CDR2 SMNVEV (reference sequence). The CDR3 is 18 amino acids. The V gene end was trimmed by 3 bases and the J gene end by 4 bases; junction bases not matched to a gene: 14. CDR3 protein: CASSLGPWAGDFTGELFF. For the CDR3, the DNA is TGTGCCAGCAGTTTGGGCCCCTGGGCGGGGGATTTCACCGGGGAGCTGTTTTTT.

The chain employs TRBV5-1 and TRBJ2-7, with 11 bases fitting TRBD1. J lost 7 bases, V lost 4 bases, and 7 bases had no gene match. This CDR3 spans 14 amino acids. Germline CDR1 and CDR2: SGHRS and YFSETQ. CDR3 nucleotide sequence: TGCGCCAGCAGCCCCGGACAGGGGGCGCATGAGCAGTACTTC. It codes for CASSPGQGAHEQYF.

The table lists this clone with a count of one. The genes are TRBV5-6 and TRBJ1-4; TRBD1 agrees at 9 bases. CDR3 length: 17 residues. Losses at the gene ends were 2 bases for V and 5 bases for J; bases not matched to a gene: 10. The germline V gene has CDR1 SGHDT and CDR2 YYEEEE. CDR3 in amino acids: CASSLNRGTGWNEKLFF. The CDR3 DNA follows: TGTGCCAGCAGCTTAAATAGGGGGACAGGGTGGAATGAAAAACTGTTTTTT.

The rearrangement joins TRBV5-1 to TRBJ1-2; a weak D match, TRBD1 (6 bases). This CDR3 contains 17 residues. Trimming removed 5 bases from V and 0 bases from J, with 20 bases in between. Germline V lookup: CDR1 SGHRS, CDR2 YFSETQ. The CDR3 here is CASRLNDWTVSNYGYTF. The CDR3 DNA sequence: TGCGCCAGCAGACTAAATGACTGGACAGTTTCTAACTATGGCTACACCTTC.

J is TRBJ2-5 and V is TRBV7-3, with D possibly being TRBD1 (5 bases). CDR1 and CDR2 from the germline V gene are SGHTA and FQGTGA. This CDR3 has 13 residues. V lost 4 bases, J lost 5 bases, and 11 bases lay in between. CDR3 protein: CASSSRERETQYF. CDR3 DNA sequence: TGTGCCAGCAGCTCCAGGGAAAGGGAGACCCAGTACTTC. The whole variable domain, filled in from reference TRBV7-3 and TRBJ2-5, reads GAGVSQTPSNKVTEKGKYVELRCDPISGHTALYWYRQSLGQGPEFLIYFQGTGAADDSGLPNDRFFAVRPEGSVSTLKIQRTERGDSAVYLCASSSRERETQYFGPGTRLLVL.

About this clone: One junction end disagrees with the germline gene, perhaps due to a read error. The chain carries TRBV28 and TRBJ2-3, with 9 bases that match TRBD2. Per germline, CDR1 MDHEN and CDR2 SYDVKM. The CDR3 sequence is 14 residues long. The CDR3 DNA is TGTGCCAGCCGCGGGGGGGCTTCCACAGATATGCAGTATTTT. Amino acids: CASRGGASTDMQYF.

V and J are TRBV5-4 and TRBJ2-1; 8 positions agree with TRBD2. This CDR3 comprises 15 residues. Per germline, CDR1 SGHNT and CDR2 YYREEE (reference sequence). J was trimmed by 6 bases and V by 4 bases; bases with no gene match: 9. DNA of the CDR3: TGTGCCAGCAGCACTGGGACTAGTCATGTCAATGAGCAGTTCTTC. This translates into CASSTGTSHVNEQFF. Together with reference TRBV5-4 and TRBJ2-1, the CDR3 gives the full variable domain: ETGVTQSPTHLIKTRGQQVTLRCSSQSGHNTVSWYQQALGQGPQFIFQYYREEENGRGNFPPRFSGLQFPNYSSELNVNALELDDSALYLCASSTGTSHVNEQFFGPGTRLTVL.

The chain has TRBV6-2 or TRBV6-3 and TRBJ1-2; 11 bases match TRBD1. Germline-derived CDR1 and CDR2 are MNHEY and SVGEGT. Trimming cost V 2 bases and J 4 bases; bases outside gene matches: 3. The CDR3 runs 15 residues. CDR3 sequence (DNA): TGTGCCAGCAGTTACGAGGACAGGGGGCTCTATGGCTACACCTTC. Translating it yields CASSYEDRGLYGYTF.

Comments on this clone: This CDR3 is also generated by other DNA sequences in the sample. V and J are TRBV28 and TRBJ2-1, with a weak D call TRBD2 (7 bases). V lost 3 bases, J lost 2 bases, and 11 bases lay in between. Germline CDR1 is MDHEN and CDR2 is SYDVKM. This CDR3 has 15 amino acids. CDR3 loop: CASSLGGPTYNEQFF. Written as DNA, the CDR3 is TGTGCCAGCAGTTTGGGGGGGCCCACCTACAATGAGCAGTTCTTC.

CDR3 region: CASSRDRALYEQYF. The CDR3 DNA follows: TGTGCCAGCAGTAGAGACAGGGCCCTCTACGAGCAGTACTTC. The V and J genes are TRBV2 and TRBJ2-7; 7 nucleotides line up with TRBD1. There are 14 residues in the CDR3. J lost 3 bases, V lost 5 bases, and 7 bases had no gene match. CDR1 is SNHLY and CDR2 is FYNNEI in the germline V gene.

The rearrangement uses TRBV20-1 and TRBJ1-2; 7 nucleotides match TRBD1. CDR1 is DFQATT, CDR2 SNEGSKA, per germline (reference sequence). V was clipped by 3 bases and J by 4 bases; unmatched bases: 11. This CDR3 spans 15 amino acids. CDR3 in amino acids: CSASSEAGGFYGYTF. In DNA form, the CDR3 reads TGCAGTGCTAGTTCAGAGGCAGGGGGTTTCTATGGCTACACCTTC.

The CDR3 sequence: CASSLLVAGGPETQYF. The CDR3 nucleotides read TGTGCCAGCAGCTTACTCGTGGCGGGGGGCCCGGAGACCCAGTACTTC. The chain has TRBV11-1 and TRBJ2-5, with 8 positions matching TRBD2. The CDR3 covers 16 residues. The V segment lost 2 bases and the J segment 5 bases; nucleotides outside the gene matches: 10. From germline, CDR1 is SGHAT and CDR2 FQDESV (reference sequence).

The V and J genes are TRBV5-5 and TRBJ1-5; maybe TRBD1 (5 bases). The CDR3 is 15 amino acids. Germline CDR1 SGHKS, CDR2 YYEKEE (reference sequence). With 2 bases removed from V and 5 bases from J, the gap between germline ends came to 14 bases. The CDR3 region has the DNA TGTGCCAGCAGCTTCAGTAGGGGACTCGATCAGCCCCAGCATTTT. Encoded protein: CASSFSRGLDQPQHF.

This chain uses TRBV7-9 with TRBJ2-1; 8 bases agree with TRBD1. This CDR3 spans 16 amino acids. Germline values: CDR1 SEHNR, CDR2 FQNEAQ (reference sequence). V gave up 0 bases and J gave up 8 bases; unmatched junction bases: 9. CDR3: CASSLAGWTGRYEQFF. In DNA form, the CDR3 reads TGTGCCAGCAGCTTAGCGGGGTGGACAGGGAGATATGAGCAGTTCTTC.

The chain carries TRBV6-9 and TRBJ2-4; 7 bases are shared with TRBD1. With 8 bases clipped from V and 4 bases from J, the junction kept 8 bases outside the gene matches. CDR3 length equals 14 residues. Germline V gene lookup returns CDR1 MNHGY and CDR2 SVAAGI. CDR3 coding DNA: TGTGCCAGCGGCAAAACAGGGGAGAAAAACATTCAGTACTTC. It codes for CASGKTGEKNIQYF.

V is TRBV4-3 and J is TRBJ1-3; possible D gene TRBD1, 6 bases. The ends were cut back, 5 bases at V and 1 base at J, with 12 bases in the middle. CDR1 is LGHNA, CDR2 YSLEER, per germline. CDR3 length equals 15 residues. CDR3 in amino acids: CASSGNTGSGNTIYF. The CDR3 nucleotides read TGCGCCAGCAGCGGAAACACAGGGTCTGGAAACACCATATATTTT.

The V gene is TRBV18, the J gene TRBJ2-7; possibly TRBD1 for D (5 bases). The CDR3 runs to 12 residues. V lost 6 bases to trimming and J lost 7 bases, with 13 bases between them. Germline V lookup: CDR1 KGHSH, CDR2 LQKENI. CDR3 in amino acids: CASSPSRQEQYF. CDR3 DNA sequence: TGTGCCAGCTCGCCATCAAGACAGGAGCAGTACTTC.

This clone was seen only a few times. The rearrangement links TRBV7-3 to TRBJ1-3; D is perhaps TRBD1 (6 bases). Looked up from germline, CDR1 is SGHTA and CDR2 is FQGTGA. The CDR3 contains 14 residues. Trimming removed 6 bases at V and 2 bases at J, with 11 bases between. CDR3 DNA sequence: TGTGCCAGCAGTCCGGGACAAGCTGGAAACACCATATATTTT. Residues: CASSPGQAGNTIYF.